This T cell receptor (beta chain) was identified during a study of T-cell reconstitution after alpha-beta-depleted transplantation in children. Unique molecular identifiers were used in preparing the TCRbeta library. Each CDR3 protein is one row after TCRdb ran MiXCR on the PCR reads. The profile shows 350,000 to 400,000 distinct CDR3 sequences, about an eighth of them singletons. Germline V lookup: CDR1 SGHRS, CDR2 YFSETQ. Deletions cut 4 bases from V and 3 bases from J, with 18 bases between. This CDR3 spans 16 amino acids. This sequence was found in a human donor who donated a stem cell graft to a child with Fanconi anemia. The sequencing here drew on PBMCs, taken from the stem cell graft. The rearrangement joins TRBV5-1 to TRBJ2-3; maybe TRBD2 (6 bases). DNA for the CDR3: TGCGCCAGCAGCCTTGGAGGGGTTCCAGGGACAGATACGCAGTATTTT. This codes for CASSLGGVPGTDTQYF. The whole variable domain, remainder taken from reference TRBV5-1 and TRBJ2-3, is KAGVTQTPRYLIKTRGQQVTLSCSPISGHRSVSWYQQTPGQGLQFLFEYFSETQRNKGNFPGRFSGRQFSNSRSEMNVSTLELGDSALYLCASSLGGVPGTDTQYFGPGTRLTVL.